The present T cell receptor (beta chain) was sequenced within a study of blood T cell repertoires in COVID-19. On the study more broadly: Samples taken during acute and convalescent COVID-19 were collected in the United States, Italy and Spain. From T cells, B-cell-depleted T cells, or PBMCs came the material, which was cDNA or gDNA.

In the study's own analysis: Researchers report that nucleated cell counts were estimated from reference gene primer amplification. Repertoires were generated with immunoSEQ multiplex PCR, while TCRdb's copy carries only in-frame clones and drops some. For V, J and clone size, that table is used; D and trimming come from the DNA. The repertoire holds more than 150,000 clones, with about nine tenths as singletons. Germline loops: CDR1 SGHRS, CDR2 YFSETQ. The CDR3 contains 15 residues. V was clipped by 0 bases and J by 4 bases, with 13 bases between them. Sequencing used peripheral blood. The V gene is TRBV5-1, the J gene TRBJ1-1; a weak D match, TRBD1 (5 bases). The sequence came from a man between 65 and 85 years old with active or convalescent COVID-19. Written as DNA, the CDR3 is TGCGCCAGCAGCTTGGTATCAGGGAGGGTCACTGAAGCTTTCTTT. Amino acids: CASSLVSGRVTEAFF.